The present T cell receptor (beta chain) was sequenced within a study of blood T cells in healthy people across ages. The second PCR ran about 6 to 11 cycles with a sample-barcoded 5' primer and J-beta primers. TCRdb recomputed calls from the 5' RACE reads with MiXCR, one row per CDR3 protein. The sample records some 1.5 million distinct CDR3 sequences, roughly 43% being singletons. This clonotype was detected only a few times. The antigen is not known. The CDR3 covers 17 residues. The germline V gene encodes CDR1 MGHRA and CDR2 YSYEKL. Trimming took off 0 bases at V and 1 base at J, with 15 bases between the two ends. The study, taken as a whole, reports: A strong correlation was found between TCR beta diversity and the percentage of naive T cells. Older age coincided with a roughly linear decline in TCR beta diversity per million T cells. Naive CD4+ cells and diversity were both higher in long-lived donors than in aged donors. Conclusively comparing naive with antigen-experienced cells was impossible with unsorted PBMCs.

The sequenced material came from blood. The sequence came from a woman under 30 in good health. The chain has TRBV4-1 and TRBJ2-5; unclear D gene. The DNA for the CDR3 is TGCGCCAGCAGCCAAGATGAGGTAGCAGCCACCCAAGAGACCCAGTACTTC. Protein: CASSQDEVAATQETQYF.